Given below is one TCR beta chain in context. What it recognizes is unknown. V lost 3 bases, J lost 3 bases, and 12 bases lay in between. The CDR3 sequence is 13 residues long. The germline CDR1 and CDR2 sequences are SQVTM and ANQGSEA. The entry originates in a study of cytotoxic CD8 clonotypes in ibrutinib-treated CLL. Study background: Once patients had received a median 12 months of treatment, range 6 to 36, response samples were obtained. On average, almost 95,000 productive rearrangements and approximately 250,000 productive templates per sample.

Profiled with immunoSEQ multiplex PCR; TCRdb holds only in-frame clones, not every one. The sample lists 90,000 to 95,000 clones; approximately 80% were seen once. General study findings and limits: Clonality rose at ibrutinib response and fell back toward baseline at progression.

This TCR was recovered from a human donor with chronic lymphocytic leukemia. Sample: PBMCs, taken after 24 months of ibrutinib treatment. The rearrangement uses TRBV29-1 and TRBJ2-7, with D perhaps matching TRBD1 (6 bases). CDR3 coding DNA: TGCAGCGTTGATCGGGGACAAGGCTACGAGCAGTACTTC. This sequence encodes CSVDRGQGYEQYF.